Below, one T cell receptor (beta chain) is given with its context. The sample carries other DNA sequences with the same CDR3. Trimming shortened V by 1 base and J by 1 base, and 4 bases separated the two germline ends. The CDR3 has 13 amino acids. This entry comes from a study of blood T cell repertoires in COVID-19. Study context: In each case, the material was cDNA or gDNA derived from T cells, B-cell-depleted T cells, or PBMCs.

Researchers sorted participants into cohorts using their self-reported clinical history. In the authors' methods: Reference gene primer amplification gave estimated nucleated cell counts. TCRdb keeps only in-frame clones here, not all; method: immunoSEQ multiplex PCR. The V and J calls and the clone size are those of that table, but D and trimming were determined from the DNA. The sample consists of 450,000 to 500,000 clones, about 85% of them appearing once. Sequencing used PBMCs or T cells enriched from blood (not recorded which). This receptor was obtained from a woman between 18 and 29 years old who had recovered from COVID-19. The rearrangement joins TRBV12-3 or TRBV12-4 to TRBJ1-1, with D unclear. The DNA for the CDR3 is TGTGCCAGCAGTTTAGGGCCGAACACTGAAGCTTTCTTT. Amino acids: CASSLGPNTEAFF.